Listed below are T cell receptor beta chains from one sample, sequenced in a study of cytomegalovirus exposure and HLA in healthy donors. Sequencing was performed with immunoSEQ multiplex PCR; in TCRdb, only in-frame clones are kept and a portion is missing. This repertoire shows approximately 150,000 clones, approximately 84% found once; its top ten account for around 4.9%. Material: PBMCs. Source of these receptors: a girl under 18 in good health and CMV-seropositive. Each CDR3 is given with its conserved first and last residue. The D gene is left open where the match is weak. Clone size, where shown, is once, few, many, or a class for clones that have expanded.

d_call	j_call	v_call	clone_size	cdr3_nt	cdr3_aa
.	TRBJ1-5	TRBV2	.	TGTGCCAGCAGTCAACAGGGTGTTAGCAATCAGCCCCAGCATTTT	CASSQQGVSNQPQHF
.	TRBJ1-2	TRBV4-2	.	TGTGCCAGCAGCCAAGATATGGACACGGAACGTTATGGCTACACCTTC	CASSQDMDTERYGYTF
.	TRBJ1-1	TRBV19	once	TGTGCCAGTAGTATTCGGGGGGCAGGCACTGAAGCTTTCTTT	CASSIRGAGTEAFF
.	TRBJ1-2	TRBV5-6	.	TGTGCCAGCAGCATGGGGGCAGGGTTACATGGCTACACCTTC	CASSMGAGLHGYTF
TRBD1	TRBJ1-2	TRBV10-3	.	TGTGCCATCAGGGGACAGTTCTATGGCTACACCTTC	CAIRGQFYGYTF
TRBD2	TRBJ2-3	TRBV18	.	TGTGCCAGCTCACCTAATAGCGGGAGCACAGATACGCAGTATTTT	CASSPNSGSTDTQYF
TRBD1	TRBJ1-1	TRBV27	.	TGTGCCAGCAGTCCGACAGGGGAAGGCACTGAAGCTTTCTTT	CASSPTGEGTEAFF
.	TRBJ1-1	TRBV4-1	.	TGCGCCAGCAGCCCTACAGGGTTAGCTGAAGCTTTCTTT	CASSPTGLAEAFF
TRBD1	TRBJ2-5	TRBV6-5	.	TGTGCCAGCAGACCGACAGGGGCTAGGGAGACCCAGTACTTC	CASRPTGARETQYF
.	TRBJ2-2	TRBV5-1	.	TGCGCCAGCAGCAACAAAACGACTCCCGGGGAGCTGTTTTTT	CASSNKTTPGELFF
.	TRBJ2-7	TRBV6-6	.	TGTGCCTCGGAGGTAGGTTACGAGCAGTACTTC	CASEVGYEQYF
.	TRBJ2-3	TRBV7-3	.	TGTGCCAGCAGCTTAAGTGACAGGTTCGCCACAGATACGCAGTATTTT	CASSLSDRFATDTQYF
.	TRBJ1-6	TRBV28	.	TGTGCCAGCAAGCGCCGGGACTTAGATAATTCACCCCTCCACTTT	CASKRRDLDNSPLHF
TRBD1	TRBJ2-7	TRBV29-1	.	TGCAGCGTTGGGCCGGGACAGGGCTACGAGCAGTACTTC	CSVGPGQGYEQYF
.	TRBJ2-2	TRBV18	.	TGTGCCAGCTCACCACCGGCTGGAGGGGCGTATACCGGGGAGCTGTTTTTT	CASSPPAGGAYTGELFF